These 8 T cell receptor beta chains share one sample of origin, sequenced in a study of blood T cell repertoires in COVID-19. Assay used: immunoSEQ multiplex PCR; TCRdb lists only in-frame clones, some missing. The table has under 150,000 clones, more than 70% seen once. Source material: peripheral blood. Receptors were obtained from a woman aged 70 to 79 who had recovered from COVID-19.

The J gene is TRBJ2-7, the V gene TRBV18; TRBD2 aligns across 8 bases. V gave up 6 bases and J gave up 5 bases; unmatched junction bases: 6. The germline gives CDR1 KGHSH, CDR2 LQKENI. The CDR3 is made up of 13 amino acids. CDR3 nucleotides: TGTGCCAGCTCCTCGCGGGGGGCCCACGAGCAGTACTTC. This sequence encodes CASSSRGAHEQYF.

V usage is TRBV15 and J usage is TRBJ2-7; 8 bases map to TRBD2. From germline, CDR1 is LNHNV and CDR2 YYDKDF (reference sequence). The length of the CDR3 is 15 residues. V shed 0 bases and J 4 bases; nucleotides not matched to a gene: 5. For the CDR3, the DNA is TGTGCCACCAGCAGAGAGGAGCGGGAGCCATACGAGCAGTACTTC. Protein sequence: CATSREEREPYEQYF.

The V and J genes are TRBV5-1 and TRBJ2-1, with D hard to call. Germline V gene data show CDR1 as SGHRS and CDR2 as YFSETQ. With 5 bases removed from V and 2 bases from J, the gap between germline ends came to 11 bases. CDR3 length equals 14 residues. The DNA of the CDR3 is TGCGCCAGCAGTGAGGCCTCTACCTACAATGAGCAGTTCTTC. Translated: CASSEASTYNEQFF.

The chain is built from TRBV5-1 and TRBJ2-1; the D gene is possibly TRBD1 (6 bases). V lost 5 bases and J 6 bases, leaving 12 bases between the germline ends. This CDR3 has 13 residues. Looked up from germline, CDR1 is SGHRS and CDR2 is YFSETQ. The CDR3 region has the DNA TGCGCCAGCAGAGTCGCAGGGGCCAATGAGCAGTTCTTC. Its translation: CASRVAGANEQFF.

This rearrangement joins TRBV2 to TRBJ2-5; 9 positions agree with TRBD2. Germline loops: CDR1 SNHLY, CDR2 FYNNEI. The CDR3 runs 15 residues. J was trimmed by 9 bases and V by 2 bases; bases with no gene match: 10. The DNA of the CDR3 is TGTGCCAGCAGTGAAACCGGTCTAGCGGGATCGGCCCAGTACTTC. This sequence encodes CASSETGLAGSAQYF.

The rearrangement joins TRBV5-6 to TRBJ2-5; a weak D match, TRBD2 (6 bases). The V gene lost 1 base and the J gene lost 2 bases, with 9 bases spanning the gap. CDR3 length: 14 amino acids. From germline, CDR1 is SGHDT and CDR2 YYEEEE. The CDR3 nucleotides read TGTGCCAGCAGCTTGTGGAGGGCTCAAGAGACCCAGTACTTC. Amino acids: CASSLWRAQETQYF.

This chain connects TRBV19 to TRBJ2-7; a weak D match, TRBD1 (7 bases). The ends were cut back, 2 bases at V and 3 bases at J, with 11 bases in the middle. Germline CDR1 and CDR2: LNHDA and SQIVND (reference sequence). The CDR3 is made up of 14 amino acids. The CDR3 is CASSIQGGGYEQYF. CDR3 DNA sequence: TGTGCCAGTAGTATACAGGGGGGAGGCTACGAGCAGTACTTC.

The chain links TRBV5-6 to TRBJ2-3; 7 bases line up with TRBD1. The CDR3 is made up of 16 amino acids. CDR1 is SGHDT, CDR2 YYEEEE, per germline. With 4 bases clipped from V and 2 bases from J, the junction kept 10 bases outside the gene matches. The CDR3 loop is CASSILGTGVTDTQYF. The CDR3 DNA sequence: TGTGCCAGCAGCATCTTAGGAACAGGGGTCACAGATACGCAGTATTTT.